Below are 8 T cell receptor beta chains sequenced from a single sample in a study of blood T cell repertoires in COVID-19. Measured with immunoSEQ multiplex PCR; TCRdb has only the in-frame clones, and not every one. Counted here are about 430,000 clones, 88% occurring once; the ten biggest clones make up 1.4% to 1.5%. Sequenced sample: PBMCs or T cells enriched from blood (not recorded which). The receptors stem from a woman between 18 and 29 years old who had been exposed to COVID-19.

The J gene is TRBJ2-1, the V gene TRBV7-9; 7 positions match TRBD2. Trimming cost V 5 bases and J 6 bases; bases outside gene matches: 13. Germline V gene lookup returns CDR1 SEHNR and CDR2 FQNEAQ (reference sequence). This CDR3 has 16 residues. The CDR3 DNA sequence: TGTGCCAGCAGCGCGGATCCTCGCGGGAGCCTCAATGAGCAGTTCTTC. This translates into CASSADPRGSLNEQFF.

In this sample, this clone turned up once. The rearrangement links TRBV18 to TRBJ2-7; D is uncertain. The CDR3 consists of 14 residues. The V gene's germline CDR1 is KGHSH and CDR2 LQKENI. V was trimmed by 2 bases and J by 2 bases, leaving 10 bases between them. CDR3 DNA sequence: TGTGCCAGCTCACCAGGTAATGGGCCCTACGAGCAGTACTTC. It specifies CASSPGNGPYEQYF.

The V call is TRBV7-3, the J call TRBJ1-2, with D possibly TRBD1 on 6 matching bases. V was cut by 4 bases and J by 4 bases, with 10 bases left in between. The germline V gene has CDR1 SGHTA and CDR2 FQGTGA. The CDR3 sequence is 13 residues long. This CDR3 is CASSSPTGYGYTF. The CDR3 bases are TGTGCCAGCAGCTCCCCGACAGGCTATGGCTACACCTTC.

V gene TRBV28 combines with J gene TRBJ1-1; TRBD1 might be the D (6 bases). The CDR3 covers 17 residues. Germline values: CDR1 MDHEN, CDR2 SYDVKM. Trimming pared 3 bases from V and 0 bases from J, leaving 17 bases between. DNA of the CDR3: TGTGCCAGCAGTTTTAAAGGGGACAATAATATGAACACTGAAGCTTTCTTT. Amino acid sequence: CASSFKGDNNMNTEAFF.

CDR3 protein: CASRPAGPYEQYF. Here the CDR3 DNA reads TGTGCCAGCAGGCCAGCGGGCCCCTACGAGCAGTACTTC. The chain recombines TRBV12-3 or TRBV12-4 with TRBJ2-7; a weak D match, TRBD2 (6 bases). V shed 6 bases and J shed 2 bases, with 11 bases lying between them. The CDR3 is 13 amino acids.

This sequence joins TRBV20-1 and TRBJ1-1; D possibly corresponds to TRBD1 (5 bases). The CDR3 is made up of 11 amino acids. V was trimmed by 5 bases and J by 8 bases, leaving 12 bases between them. CDR1 is DFQATT, CDR2 SNEGSKA, per germline (reference sequence). The CDR3 loop is CSAFTGGEAFF. The CDR3 region has the DNA TGCAGTGCTTTCACTGGGGGGGAAGCTTTCTTT.

This chain links TRBV4-1 with TRBJ2-5, with 8 bases that match TRBD1. V dropped 3 bases and J dropped 5; count of bases not matched to a gene: 8. The CDR3 is 15 amino acids. Germline CDR1 MGHRA, CDR2 YSYEKL. CDR3 protein: CASSHSGQGYETQYF. CDR3 coding DNA: TGCGCCAGCAGCCACTCCGGACAGGGTTACGAGACCCAGTACTTC.

The V call is TRBV2, the J call TRBJ2-7; the D gene is possibly TRBD2 (5 bases). The V gene's germline CDR1 is SNHLY and CDR2 FYNNEI. The germline V and J ends were trimmed by 2 bases and 5 bases, with 10 bases remaining between them. CDR3 size: 13 residues. Here the CDR3 reads CASSESLADEQYF. CDR3 sequence (DNA): TGTGCCAGCAGTGAATCCCTAGCTGACGAGCAGTACTTC.